One sample yielded the 30 T cell receptor beta chains listed below, sequenced in a study of T cell changes during pregnancy in multiple sclerosis. Sequenced by immunoSEQ multiplex PCR; TCRdb stores in-frame clones only, minus some. This sample has 25,000 to 40,000 clones, with about 91% found just once. The sequenced sample was CD8+ T cells from peripheral blood mononuclear cells, obtained in the second trimester of pregnancy. These receptors were obtained from a female donor with multiple sclerosis, enrolled in a pregnancy study.

The genes are TRBV4-1 and TRBJ2-7; D is perhaps TRBD2 (6 bases). The CDR3 is 16 amino acids. Germline CDR1 and CDR2: MGHRA and YSYEKL. V was trimmed by 4 bases and J by 1 base, leaving 17 bases between them. CDR3 residues: CASSPSDSAGSYEQYF. CDR3 DNA sequence: TGCGCCAGCAGCCCCTCAGACTCAGCGGGTTCCTACGAGCAGTACTTC.

This clone was recorded once. The V call is TRBV9, the J call TRBJ2-7; TRBD2 is a possible D gene (6 bases). The V gene lost 5 bases and the J gene lost 2 bases, with 26 bases spanning the gap. This CDR3 contains 18 residues. CDR1 and CDR2 from the germline V gene are SGDLS and YYNGEE. The CDR3 DNA follows: TGTGCCAGCAGATTACCCCCAACTAGCCGCATCTTTGCCTACGAGCAGTACTTC. Translated: CASRLPPTSRIFAYEQYF.

The rearrangement joins TRBV29-1 to TRBJ2-7, with a weak D call TRBD2 (6 bases). CDR1 and CDR2 from the germline V gene are SQVTM and ANQGSEA. V was pared by 3 bases and J by 3 bases, with 12 bases between. The CDR3 has 13 residues. CDR3 sequence: CSVDGGDHYEQYF. DNA for the CDR3: TGCAGCGTTGATGGAGGGGACCACTACGAGCAGTACTTC.

The chain combines TRBV7-9 with TRBJ2-1; 7 positions match TRBD2. The CDR3 extends over 13 amino acids. V lost 9 bases and J lost 3; bases outside the gene matches: 5. Looked up from germline, CDR1 is SEHNR and CDR2 is FQNEAQ (reference sequence). This chain's CDR3 is CASLAVLYNEQFF. Written as DNA, the CDR3 is TGTGCCAGTCTAGCGGTCCTCTACAATGAGCAGTTCTTC.

J is TRBJ1-1 and V is TRBV7-9; 8 nucleotides align to TRBD1. Trimming cost V 5 bases and J 6 bases; bases outside gene matches: 8. The CDR3 is made up of 14 amino acids. Germline V gene sequence: CDR1 SEHNR, CDR2 FQNEAQ (reference sequence). CDR3 DNA sequence: TGTGCCAGCAGCGGCATGGTCAGGGGGCCTGAAGCTTTCTTT. It encodes CASSGMVRGPEAFF. The complete variable domain, with remaining parts taken from reference TRBV7-9 and TRBJ1-1, reads DTGVSQNPRHKITKRGQNVTFRCDPISEHNRLYWYRQTLGQGPEFLTYFQNEAQLEKSRLLSDRFSAERPKGSFSTLEIQRTEQGDSAMYLCASSGMVRGPEAFFGQGTRLTVV.

The V gene is TRBV19, the J gene TRBJ2-2, with D uncertain. The ends were cut back, 10 bases at V and 1 base at J, with 10 bases in the middle. CDR3 size: 13 residues. CDR1 and CDR2 (germline): LNHDA, SQIVND (reference sequence). CDR3 residues: CATTIKNTGELFF. In nucleotides, the CDR3 is TGTGCCACTACGATCAAGAACACCGGGGAGCTGTTTTTT.

J is TRBJ1-4 and V is TRBV6-5; D not resolved. The CDR3 covers 12 residues. V was cut by 6 bases and J by 8 bases, with 10 bases left in between. The V gene's germline CDR1 is MNHEY and CDR2 SVGAGI. CDR3 nucleotides: TGTGCCAGCAGCTTTCGAGGGGAAAAACTGTTTTTT. Its translation: CASSFRGEKLFF.

The chain carries TRBV5-6 and TRBJ1-5; D may be TRBD1 (6 bases). Germline CDR1 is SGHDT and CDR2 is YYEEEE. CDR3 length equals 13 residues. V was shortened by 7 bases and J by 3 bases, with 11 bases between the two germline ends. The DNA for the CDR3 is TGTGCCAGCGCCGCGGGGGCCAATCAGCCCCAGCATTTT. Its translation is CASAAGANQPQHF.

The chain carries TRBV28 and TRBJ2-7; 11 bases match TRBD2. CDR3 length equals 14 residues. Germline CDR1 MDHEN, CDR2 SYDVKM. J lost 2 bases, V lost 5 bases, and 2 bases had no gene match. The CDR3 protein is CASSRLAGPYEQYF. The CDR3 DNA sequence: TGTGCCAGCAGTCGACTAGCGGGACCCTACGAGCAGTACTTC.

The V gene is TRBV27, the J gene TRBJ2-1; 8 bases line up with TRBD2. Germline V gene lookup returns CDR1 MNHEY and CDR2 SMNVEV (reference sequence). The trim removed 0 bases at V and 4 bases at J, leaving 8 bases unmatched. CDR3 length: 17 residues. In nucleotides, the CDR3 is TGTGCCAGCAGTTTATCCCCCGGACTAGCTCTTTACAATGAGCAGTTCTTC. It specifies CASSLSPGLALYNEQFF.

The chain combines TRBV11-3 with TRBJ2-5; TRBD2 aligns across 9 bases. Germline V gene sequence: CDR1 SGHNT, CDR2 YENEEA. CDR3 length: 18 amino acids. Trimming cost V 0 bases and J 0 bases; bases outside gene matches: 8. The CDR3 protein is CASSLEKGGRVYQETQYF. The DNA of the CDR3 is TGTGCCAGCAGCTTAGAGAAAGGCGGGAGGGTGTACCAAGAGACCCAGTACTTC.

The chain carries TRBV27 and TRBJ2-7; 13 bases map to TRBD2. CDR1 is MNHEY and CDR2 is SMNVEV in the germline V gene (reference sequence). V was pared by 5 bases and J by 7 bases, with 5 bases of the junction left unmatched. CDR3 length: 14 amino acids. The CDR3 region has the DNA TGTGCCAGCAGTCCAGGGACTAGCGGGAAGGAGCAGTACTTC. This codes for CASSPGTSGKEQYF.

The rearrangement uses TRBV7-5 and TRBJ1-3. TRBV7-5 counts as a pseudogene. The CDR3 sequence is 17 residues long. The CDR3 spells CARSLIPHWRTGNTIYF. CDR3 DNA sequence: TGTGCCAGAAGCCTAATTCCCCACTGGCGGACTGGAAACACCATATATTTT.

This chain links TRBV7-3 with TRBJ2-6; D perhaps matches TRBD1 (6 bases). The CDR3 is made up of 17 amino acids. V was shortened by 2 bases and J by 2 bases, with 13 bases between the two germline ends. Germline assignment: CDR1 SGHTA and CDR2 FQGTGA. The CDR3 DNA reads as TGTGCCAGCAGCTTACCGCAGGGGAGTGCTGGGGCCAACGTCCTGACTTTC. Its protein product is CASSLPQGSAGANVLTF.

The chain couples TRBV4-1 to TRBJ2-1; D possibly corresponds to TRBD2 (6 bases). The CDR3 is 15 residues long. Between the trimmed V and J ends, which lost 0 bases and 0 bases, there was a span of 6 bases. From germline, CDR1 is MGHRA and CDR2 YSYEKL. In nucleotides, the CDR3 is TGCGCCAGCAGCCAAGAGGACTACTCCTACAATGAGCAGTTCTTC. Translating it yields CASSQEDYSYNEQFF.

The chain uses TRBV27 and TRBJ2-5; possibly TRBD2 for D (5 bases). The tail of the sequence fits TRBJ2-7 better, so the J call may be wrong. This CDR3 spans 14 amino acids. Germline V gene lookup returns CDR1 MNHEY and CDR2 SMNVEV (reference sequence). CDR3 nucleotides: TGTGCCAGCACCCCCGGGGTAGGATCCTACGAGCAGTACTTC. It yields the protein CASTPGVGSYEQYF.

V and J are TRBV6-1 and TRBJ2-5; 7 positions agree with TRBD2. CDR3 length: 15 residues. J gave up 0 bases and V 3 bases, and 4 bases lay outside the gene matches. Per germline, CDR1 MNHNS and CDR2 SASEGT. CDR3 DNA sequence: TGTGCCAGCAGTGATTGGGCGGGAGACCAAGAGACCCAGTACTTC. This sequence encodes CASSDWAGDQETQYF.

The chain links TRBV5-1 to TRBJ2-2; 7 bases are a match to TRBD2. This CDR3 spans 16 amino acids. In germline, CDR1 is SGHRS, CDR2 YFSETQ. Losses at the gene ends were 7 bases for V and 3 bases for J; bases not matched to a gene: 12. The CDR3 bases are TGCGCCAGCTCAAGCTGGGGAGGGGCGGACACCGGGGAGCTGTTTTTT. Encoded protein: CASSSWGGADTGELFF.

This clone was observed a single time. The J gene is TRBJ1-5, the V gene TRBV7-2, with unresolved D. CDR3 length: 13 residues. Germline V gene data show CDR1 as SGHTA and CDR2 as FQGNSA. Trimming took 0 bases from V and 9 from J, leaving 9 bases between them. Written as DNA, the CDR3 is TGTGCCAGCAGCTTAGCCCCGTTTTCGCCCCAGCATTTT. Its translation is CASSLAPFSPQHF.

In nucleotides, the CDR3 is TGTGCCTGGAGTGTACAGGGGGGGGTGGGCTACACCTTC. Its protein is CAWSVQGGVGYTF. The chain recombines TRBV30 with TRBJ1-2; 8 nucleotides align to TRBD1. CDR1 GTSNPN and CDR2 SVGIG come from the germline V gene (reference sequence). The ends lost 0 bases at V and 8 bases at J; junction bases unmatched: 5. This CDR3 has 13 amino acids.

The chain couples TRBV5-4 to TRBJ2-3; D unclear. This CDR3 has 12 amino acids. Trimming shortened V by 4 bases and J by 4 bases, and 7 bases separated the two germline ends. Germline loops: CDR1 SGHNT, CDR2 YYREEE (reference sequence). This CDR3 reads CASSIVADTQYF. The CDR3 DNA sequence: TGTGCCAGCAGCATAGTTGCAGATACGCAGTATTTT.

The chain has TRBV5-1 and TRBJ1-1, with D perhaps TRBD1 (5 bases). The length of the CDR3 is 13 residues. V lost 4 bases to trimming and J lost 5 bases, with 12 bases between them. CDR1 SGHRS and CDR2 YFSETQ come from the germline V gene. The CDR3 protein is CASSRTGGTEAFF. In nucleotides, the CDR3 is TGCGCCAGCAGCCGGACGGGGGGGACTGAAGCTTTCTTT.

The chain has TRBV27 and TRBJ2-5; tentatively, D is TRBD2 (6 bases). CDR1 is MNHEY, CDR2 SMNVEV, per germline (reference sequence). Trimming removed 1 base at V and 5 bases at J, with 23 bases between. The CDR3 totals 18 residues. DNA of the CDR3: TGTGCCAGCAGTTTATGGGACCCAGGGAAGGGGAGGTGGGAGACCCAGTACTTC. Its translation: CASSLWDPGKGRWETQYF.

This chain uses TRBV2 with TRBJ2-7, with 9 bases fitting TRBD2. The trim removed 2 bases at V and 4 bases at J, leaving 6 bases unmatched. This CDR3 comprises 15 residues. Germline CDR1 is SNHLY and CDR2 is FYNNEI. DNA of the CDR3: TGTGCCAGCAGTGAATTTCGCGGGAGGGCTTACGAGCAGTACTTC. Translation gives CASSEFRGRAYEQYF.

The CDR3 protein is CASSITSGSTDTQYF. CDR3 nucleotides: TGTGCCAGCAGTATCACTAGCGGGAGCACAGATACGCAGTATTTT. The J gene is TRBJ2-3, the V gene TRBV6-4, with 9 positions matching TRBD2. The germline V gene has CDR1 MRHNA and CDR2 SNTAGT. This CDR3 spans 15 amino acids. V gave up 5 bases and J gave up 0 bases; unmatched junction bases: 3.

The V and J genes are TRBV5-8 and TRBJ2-5; TRBD2 is a possible D gene (6 bases). V was pared by 2 bases and J by 5 bases, with 28 bases between. This CDR3 is 19 amino acids long. Germline V gene lookup returns CDR1 SGHTS and CDR2 YDEGEE. CDR3 loop: CASSFAVGNPRGYGETQYF. CDR3 DNA sequence: TGTGCCAGCAGCTTTGCCGTCGGTAACCCTCGGGGGTATGGGGAGACCCAGTACTTC.

The chain recombines TRBV29-1 with TRBJ2-2, with a weak D call TRBD2 (6 bases). CDR1 and CDR2 (germline): SQVTM, ANQGSEA. The CDR3 has 16 amino acids. Trimming took off 2 bases at V and 4 bases at J, with 17 bases between the two ends. CDR3 sequence: CSVERGGATGTGELFF. The CDR3 DNA reads TGCAGCGTTGAAAGGGGAGGCGCGACTGGCACCGGGGAGCTGTTTTTT.

The V and J genes are TRBV5-4 and TRBJ2-7, with 11 bases fitting TRBD2. V shed 0 bases, J shed 4 bases, and the junction held 0 bases outside the gene matches. The CDR3 covers 14 residues. Germline CDR1 is SGHNT and CDR2 is YYREEE (reference sequence). This CDR3 reads CASSLGTSGYEQYF. The CDR3 coding sequence is TGTGCCAGCAGCTTGGGGACTAGCGGGTACGAGCAGTACTTC.

The chain carries TRBV27 and TRBJ1-2; 9 nucleotides match TRBD1. This CDR3 has 14 amino acids. Unmatched junction bases numbered 5, after V lost 6 bases and J lost 3 bases. CDR1 and CDR2 from the germline V gene are MNHEY and SMNVEV (reference sequence). The CDR3, as DNA: TGTGCCAGCAGGGACAGGGGAAACTACTATGGCTACACCTTC. This translates into CASRDRGNYYGYTF.

This sequence joins TRBV7-9 and TRBJ1-2, with 9 positions matching TRBD1. Germline CDR1 reads SEHNR; CDR2 reads FQNEAQ (reference sequence). The trim removed 1 base at V and 8 bases at J, leaving 2 bases unmatched. CDR3 size: 13 residues. CDR3 nucleotides: TGTGCCAGCAGCTTAGGGACAGGGGAAGGCTACACCTTC. Translated: CASSLGTGEGYTF.